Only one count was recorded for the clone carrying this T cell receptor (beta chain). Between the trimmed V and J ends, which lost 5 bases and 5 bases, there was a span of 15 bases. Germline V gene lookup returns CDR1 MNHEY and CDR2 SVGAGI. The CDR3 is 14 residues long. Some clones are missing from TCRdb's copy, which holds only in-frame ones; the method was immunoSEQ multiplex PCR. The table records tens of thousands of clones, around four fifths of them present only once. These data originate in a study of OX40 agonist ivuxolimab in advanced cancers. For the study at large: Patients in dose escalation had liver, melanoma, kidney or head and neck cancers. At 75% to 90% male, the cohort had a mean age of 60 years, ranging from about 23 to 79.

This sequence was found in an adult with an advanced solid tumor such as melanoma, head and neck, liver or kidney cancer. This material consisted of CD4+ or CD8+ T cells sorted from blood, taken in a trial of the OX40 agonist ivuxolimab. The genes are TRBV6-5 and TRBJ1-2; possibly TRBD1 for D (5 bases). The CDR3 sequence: CASSDALEGYGYTF. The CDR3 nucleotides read TGTGCCAGCAGTGACGCCCTTGAGGGGTATGGCTACACCTTC.